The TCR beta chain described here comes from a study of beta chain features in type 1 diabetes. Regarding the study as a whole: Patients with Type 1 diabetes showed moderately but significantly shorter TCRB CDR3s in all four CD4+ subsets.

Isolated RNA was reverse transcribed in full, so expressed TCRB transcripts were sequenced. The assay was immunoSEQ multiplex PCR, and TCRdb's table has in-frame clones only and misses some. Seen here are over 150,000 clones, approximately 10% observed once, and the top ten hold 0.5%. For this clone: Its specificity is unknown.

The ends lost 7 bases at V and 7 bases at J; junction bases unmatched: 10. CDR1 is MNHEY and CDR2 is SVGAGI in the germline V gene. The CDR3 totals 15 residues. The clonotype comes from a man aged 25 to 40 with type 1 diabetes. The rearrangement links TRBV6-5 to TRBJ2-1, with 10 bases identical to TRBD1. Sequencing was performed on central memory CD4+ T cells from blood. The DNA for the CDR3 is TGTGCCAGCAACAGGGACAGGGGCGTATTGAATGAGCAGTTCTTC. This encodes CASNRDRGVLNEQFF.